The 31 T cell receptor beta chains below were found in one sample sequenced in a study of blood T cell repertoires in COVID-19. This table comes from immunoSEQ multiplex PCR, and its TCRdb copy is limited to in-frame clones, with some not included. This sample carries tens of thousands of clones, approximately 84% of them seen once, and the ten largest clones take about a sixth. The sequenced sample was peripheral blood. The source is a man between 70 and 80 years old with active COVID-19.

The genes are TRBV28 and TRBJ1-1; 7 bases agree with TRBD1. Germline lookup yields CDR1 MDHEN and CDR2 SYDVKM. Trimming at V came to 5 bases and at J to 6 bases, leaving 9 bases not matched to a gene. CDR3 length: 14 amino acids. CDR3 protein: CASSLETGESEAFF. The CDR3 DNA reads TGTGCCAGCAGTCTAGAAACAGGGGAATCTGAAGCTTTCTTT. The full variable domain, with the rest looked up from reference TRBV28 and TRBJ1-1, is DVKVTQSSRYLVKRTGEKVFLECVQDMDHENMFWYRQDPGLGLRLIYFSYDVKMKEKGDIPEGYSVSREKKERFSLILESASTNQTSMYLCASSLETGESEAFFGQGTRLTVV.

This rearrangement joins TRBV27 to TRBJ1-2; TRBD1 aligns across 11 bases. CDR1 MNHEY and CDR2 SMNVEV come from the germline V gene (reference sequence). Losses at the gene ends were 1 base for V and 6 bases for J; bases not matched to a gene: 4. The CDR3 is 15 residues long. CDR3 amino acids: CASSLLLGQGDGYTF. The CDR3 region has the DNA TGTGCCAGCAGTTTATTGTTGGGACAGGGGGATGGCTACACCTTC.

The V gene is TRBV28, the J gene TRBJ1-5, with 7 bases lining up with TRBD1. CDR1 is MDHEN and CDR2 is SYDVKM in the germline V gene. The CDR3 totals 15 residues. The V gene end was trimmed by 5 bases and the J gene end by 3 bases; junction bases not matched to a gene: 7. CDR3 coding DNA: TGTGCCAGCAGTAGTCCGACAGGGTACAATCAGCCCCAGCATTTT. It translates to CASSSPTGYNQPQHF. Supplemented by reference TRBV28 and TRBJ1-5, the full variable domain reads DVKVTQSSRYLVKRTGEKVFLECVQDMDHENMFWYRQDPGLGLRLIYFSYDVKMKEKGDIPEGYSVSREKKERFSLILESASTNQTSMYLCASSSPTGYNQPQHFGDGTRLSIL.

CDR3 nucleotides: TGTGCCAGCAGTTCCCCCGCCAGGGGGCGGGTGAATGAGCAGTTCTTC. Its translation: CASSSPARGRVNEQFF. This chain uses TRBV27 with TRBJ2-1, with TRBD1 identical over 8 bases. The CDR3 loop spans 16 amino acids. CDR1 and CDR2 from the germline V gene are MNHEY and SMNVEV (reference sequence). Trimming at V came to 4 bases and at J to 7 bases, leaving 12 bases not matched to a gene.

This sequence joins TRBV5-1 and TRBJ1-1; 9 bases map to TRBD1. CDR1 and CDR2 from the germline V gene are SGHRS and YFSETQ. This CDR3 region has 16 residues. V was pared by 1 base and J by 2 bases, with 6 bases of the junction left unmatched. CDR3 amino acids: CASSLWLQGANTEAFF. In nucleotides, the CDR3 is TGCGCCAGCAGCTTGTGGCTACAGGGGGCTAACACTGAAGCTTTCTTT.

The V gene is TRBV14, the J gene TRBJ2-5; a possible D gene is TRBD1 (6 bases). Germline V lookup: CDR1 SGHDN, CDR2 FVKESK. V dropped 5 bases and J dropped 2 bases, with 9 bases sitting between them. The CDR3 length is 13 residues. In DNA form, the CDR3 reads TGTGCCAGCAGCTCGGACAGACAAGAGACCCAGTACTTC. Translated, it gives CASSSDRQETQYF.

Notes on this clone: Distinct nucleotide sequences in the sample also encode this CDR3. V usage is TRBV29-1 and J usage is TRBJ1-1, with D hard to call. The CDR3 has 12 residues. Trimming took off 5 bases at V and 2 bases at J, with 9 bases between the two ends. Germline V gene lookup returns CDR1 SQVTM and CDR2 ANQGSEA. CDR3 bases: TGCAGCGTTTCGTCGGGAAACACTGAAGCTTTCTTT. Encoded protein: CSVSSGNTEAFF. The full variable domain, in which reference TRBV29-1 and TRBJ1-1 provide the parts outside the CDR3, is SAVISQKPSRDICQRGTSLTIQCQVDSQVTMMFWYRQQPGQSLTLIATANQGSEATYESGFVIDKFPISRPNLTFSTLTVSNMSPEDSSIYLCSVSSGNTEAFFGQGTRLTVV.

The chain carries TRBV24-1 and TRBJ2-3; 10 bases line up with TRBD1. This CDR3 is 15 amino acids long. Germline assignment: CDR1 KGHDR and CDR2 SFDVKD. J lost 7 bases, V lost 3 bases, and 6 bases had no gene match. CDR3 nucleotides: TGTGCCACCAGTGATCCGGGACAGGGGTCTCATACGCAGTATTTT. Protein product: CATSDPGQGSHTQYF.

The V and J genes are TRBV6-6 and TRBJ2-1; 11 nucleotides line up with TRBD1. J lost 6 bases, V lost 6 bases, and 7 bases had no gene match. The germline V gene has CDR1 MNHNY and CDR2 SVGAGI (reference sequence). The CDR3 has 15 amino acids. This chain's CDR3 is CASSPGTGGFNEQFF. The DNA for the CDR3 is TGTGCCAGCAGCCCCGGGACAGGGGGTTTCAATGAGCAGTTCTTC.

The chain couples TRBV23-1 to TRBJ2-5; D uncertain. TRBV23-1 is labeled an ORF, and its function is uncertain. The CDR3 length is 14 residues. V shed 3 bases and J shed 4 bases, with 12 bases lying between them. CDR3 amino acids: CASSQPGNRETQYF. CDR3 nucleotides: TGCGCCAGCAGTCAGCCCGGAAACAGAGAGACCCAGTACTTC.

This clone turned up a few times. This chain links TRBV28 with TRBJ2-7; TRBD1 aligns across 10 bases. Germline CDR1 and CDR2: MDHEN and SYDVKM. V lost 6 bases to trimming and J lost 2 bases; unmatched junction nucleotides: 4. This CDR3 spans 14 amino acids. CDR3: CASSRTGGPYEQYF. DNA for the CDR3: TGTGCCAGCAGCAGGACAGGGGGGCCCTACGAGCAGTACTTC.

The gene calls are TRBV15 and TRBJ1-2, with D maybe TRBD1 (5 bases). The germline V and J ends were trimmed by 3 bases and 4 bases, with 12 bases remaining between them. This CDR3 contains 14 residues. Germline V CDR1 and CDR2: LNHNV, YYDKDF (reference sequence). DNA of the CDR3: TGTGCCACCAGCAGTGATCGGGGGGGCTATGGCTACACCTTC. Translation: CATSSDRGGYGYTF. The full variable domain, with the rest looked up from reference TRBV15 and TRBJ1-2, is DAMVIQNPRYQVTQFGKPVTLSCSQTLNHNVMYWYQQKSSQAPKLLFHYYDKDFNNEADTPDNFQSRRPNTSFCFLDIRSPGLGDTAMYLCATSSDRGGYGYTFGSGTRLTVV.

This clone was recorded only once. The chain combines TRBV6-5 with TRBJ1-4; D perhaps matches TRBD1 (6 bases). The germline V gene has CDR1 MNHEY and CDR2 SVGAGI. The CDR3 sequence is 15 residues long. Trimming pared 5 bases from V and 10 bases from J, leaving 20 bases between. The CDR3 sequence: CASSPIQGGFGKLFF. CDR3 nucleotide sequence: TGTGCCAGCAGTCCGATACAGGGCGGATTTGGAAAACTGTTTTTT.

V and J are TRBV27 and TRBJ2-3, with a tentative D call TRBD2 (6 bases). This CDR3 spans 14 amino acids. CDR1 is MNHEY, CDR2 SMNVEV, per germline (reference sequence). Trimming cost V 7 bases and J 2 bases, with 13 bases left between them. CDR3 loop: CASTSDPLTDTQYF. The CDR3 nucleotides are TGTGCCAGCACTAGCGACCCTCTCACAGATACGCAGTATTTT.

V and J are TRBV6-6 and TRBJ2-1; 8 bases are a match to TRBD2. There are 16 residues in the CDR3. CDR1 MNHNY and CDR2 SVGAGI come from the germline V gene (reference sequence). Trimming removed 2 bases from V and 6 bases from J; junction bases left unmatched: 9. The CDR3: CASSYGASGSGNEQFF. CDR3 sequence (DNA): TGTGCCAGCAGTTACGGTGCCAGCGGGAGTGGCAATGAGCAGTTCTTC.

The chain has TRBV21-1 and TRBJ2-1; the D call TRBD1 from the table was never checked on the DNA. TRBV21-1 is recorded as a pseudogene. There are 14 residues in the CDR3. The CDR3 spells CASSRTVRYNEQFF. The DNA of the CDR3 is TGTGCCAGCAGCAGGACAGTACGTTACAATGAGCAGTTCTTC.

The genes are TRBV6-5 and TRBJ1-5; weak D call: TRBD1 (5 bases). Deletions cut 6 bases from V and 6 bases from J, with 12 bases between. CDR3 length: 13 residues. From germline, CDR1 is MNHEY and CDR2 SVGAGI. CDR3 coding DNA: TGTGCCAGCAGAGACAGCGGGAGTCAGCCCCAGCATTTT. Amino acids: CASRDSGSQPQHF.

The chain employs TRBV7-2 and TRBJ1-2; D remains ambiguous. Trimming stripped 0 bases from V and 7 bases from J, with 12 bases between. Per the germline V gene, CDR1 is SGHTA and CDR2 is FQGNSA. The CDR3 has 14 residues. The CDR3 DNA reads as TGTGCCAGCAGCTTAGCTCGGGTGGACTTTGGCTACACCTTC. This translates into CASSLARVDFGYTF.

The chain recombines TRBV5-4 with TRBJ2-1; 8 nucleotides match TRBD2. The germline V gene has CDR1 SGHNT and CDR2 YYREEE (reference sequence). Trimming at V came to 0 bases and at J to 7 bases, leaving 9 bases not matched to a gene. This CDR3 is 16 amino acids long. CDR3 in amino acids: CASSLVSGTLGNEQFF. In DNA, the CDR3 is TGTGCCAGCAGCTTGGTTAGCGGGACCCTTGGTAATGAGCAGTTCTTC.

This chain joins TRBV30 and TRBJ1-4; TRBD1 is a possible D gene (6 bases). The CDR3 runs to 13 residues. The germline V gene has CDR1 GTSNPN and CDR2 SVGIG (reference sequence). With 1 base removed from V and 9 bases from J, the gap between germline ends came to 12 bases. Here the CDR3 DNA reads TGTGCCTGGAGTGCCGGGGGGGGGCAAAAACTGTTTTTT. Its protein product is CAWSAGGGQKLFF.

The chain is built from TRBV5-1 and TRBJ2-1; D ambiguous. The CDR3 totals 13 residues. V was shortened by 2 bases and J by 10 bases, with 13 bases between the two germline ends. Germline V lookup: CDR1 SGHRS, CDR2 YFSETQ. The CDR3 nucleotides are TGCGCCAGCAGCTTCCAATCGTATCGGGAGCAGTTCTTC. Translating it yields CASSFQSYREQFF. Using reference TRBV5-1 and TRBJ2-1 for the parts outside the CDR3, the full variable domain is KAGVTQTPRYLIKTRGQQVTLSCSPISGHRSVSWYQQTPGQGLQFLFEYFSETQRNKGNFPGRFSGRQFSNSRSEMNVSTLELGDSALYLCASSFQSYREQFFGPGTRLTVL.

J is TRBJ2-7 and V is TRBV2; TRBD1 aligns across 8 bases. J lost 2 bases, V lost 5 bases, and 2 bases had no gene match. The CDR3 is made up of 13 amino acids. Germline CDR1 is SNHLY and CDR2 is FYNNEI. The DNA of the CDR3 is TGTGCCAGCAGTCAACAGGGGGCCTACGAGCAGTACTTC. Translated: CASSQQGAYEQYF.

The chain is built from TRBV18 and TRBJ2-3, with 8 bases aligning to TRBD2. The germline gives CDR1 KGHSH, CDR2 LQKENI. This CDR3 contains 16 residues. Trimming cost V 1 base and J 3 bases; bases outside gene matches: 6. CDR3 residues: CASSPRAGAGTDTQYF. The CDR3 coding sequence is TGTGCCAGCTCACCACGAGCGGGAGCGGGGACAGATACGCAGTATTTT.

The chain has TRBV5-5 and TRBJ1-1; D is unclear. Trimming removed 4 bases at V and 3 bases at J, with 16 bases between. This CDR3 is 15 amino acids long. Per the germline V gene, CDR1 is SGHKS and CDR2 is YYEKEE (reference sequence). The chain's CDR3 is CASSARGRRDTEAFF. DNA of the CDR3: TGTGCCAGCAGCGCAAGAGGGAGGAGGGACACTGAAGCTTTCTTT.

This chain joins TRBV6-2 or TRBV6-3 and TRBJ2-7; 8 positions match TRBD1. CDR1 is MNHEY, CDR2 SVGEGT, per germline. The J segment lost 6 bases and the V segment lost 4 bases, leaving 8 bases of the junction unmatched. The CDR3 runs to 14 residues. The CDR3 sequence: CASSSSGTGAEQYF. The CDR3 nucleotides are TGTGCCAGCAGTTCCTCCGGGACAGGAGCCGAGCAGTACTTC.

The chain has TRBV29-1 and TRBJ2-5; 10 bases fit TRBD1. CDR3 length: 13 amino acids. The ends lost 7 bases at V and 5 bases at J; junction bases unmatched: 7. Germline V CDR1 and CDR2: SQVTM, ANQGSEA. CDR3 DNA sequence: TGCAGCGCCGGACAGGGGGAAGGGGAGACCCAGTACTTC. The encoded protein is CSAGQGEGETQYF.

The gene calls are TRBV6-5 and TRBJ2-7, with D possibly matching TRBD1 (5 bases). CDR3 size: 15 residues. Germline V CDR1 and CDR2: MNHEY, SVGAGI. The V and J ends lost 7 bases and 1 base respectively, with 17 bases between them. CDR3 nucleotides: TGTGCCAGCAACTTACGAGCAGGGCCTTCCTACGAGCAGTACTTC. This gives the protein CASNLRAGPSYEQYF.

This clone was counted only a few times. The rearrangement links TRBV6-6 to TRBJ2-7, with TRBD2 matching over 8 bases. After removal of 5 bases from V and 6 bases from J, the junction contained 3 bases not matched to a gene. This CDR3 comprises 12 residues. Per germline, CDR1 MNHNY and CDR2 SVGAGI (reference sequence). CDR3 amino acids: CASSTLAGEQYF. The CDR3 DNA is TGTGCCAGCAGTACTCTAGCGGGCGAGCAGTACTTC.

This clone has only one observation. This sequence joins TRBV7-9 and TRBJ2-5, with 8 bases fitting TRBD1. The J segment lost 2 bases and the V segment lost 5 bases, leaving 1 base of the junction unmatched. The CDR3 covers 13 residues. Germline V gene lookup returns CDR1 SEHNR and CDR2 FQNEAQ (reference sequence). Here the CDR3 reads CASSRQGQETQYF. The CDR3 nucleotides read TGTGCCAGCAGCCGACAGGGGCAAGAGACCCAGTACTTC.

This chain uses TRBV11-1 with TRBJ2-5; D unclear. V lost 4 bases, J lost 0 bases, and 9 bases lay in between. The CDR3 is 14 residues long. Germline CDR1 and CDR2: SGHAT and FQDESV (reference sequence). The CDR3 coding sequence is TGTGCCAGCAGCTCCGACCGGGACCAAGAGACCCAGTACTTC. This translates into CASSSDRDQETQYF.

This chain joins TRBV4-1 and TRBJ2-7; 10 bases are a match to TRBD2. Trimming removed 1 base from V and 1 base from J; junction bases left unmatched: 1. Germline V gene data show CDR1 as MGHRA and CDR2 as YSYEKL. The CDR3 runs to 15 residues. CDR3 residues: CASSQGLAGSYEQYF. CDR3 nucleotide sequence: TGCGCCAGCAGCCAAGGACTAGCGGGTTCCTACGAGCAGTACTTC.